Sequencing of this T cell receptor beta chain was carried out in a study of regulatory T cells in long-lasting Graves disease. General study points: When disease was persistent, TRBV28, TRBJ1-2 and TRBJ2-5 were the favored segments. Since the sample size was small, accuracy may have been reduced. Persistent Graves' patients had lower TCR diversity than newly diagnosed ones.

Germline-derived CDR1 and CDR2 are SEHNR and FQNEAQ (reference sequence). The CDR3 has 16 residues. The V and J ends lost 5 bases and 3 bases, in that order; junction bases with no gene match: 8. The table lists this clonotype with many counts. Antigen specificity is unknown. Construction of the TCR beta libraries employed iRepertoire HTBI primers in conjunction with Arm-PCR of CDR3 regions. TCRdb recomputed calls from the multiplex PCR reads with MiXCR, one row per CDR3 protein. The table records more than 450,000 distinct CDR3 sequences, around 11% of them present only once. The time point denotes: newly diagnosed GD, antithyroid drugs for less than 3 months. After RNA was extracted from PBMCs, the TCR library was made from it. These data were also filed under a second study, of T cells in Graves' hyperthyroidism and ophthalmopathy. That paper states: With the HTBI primer set, the TCR CDR3 went through a first round of RT-PCR.

The clonotype originates from a woman in her twenties or thirties with Graves disease. Sequences were derived from peripheral blood mononuclear cells (PBMCs), sampled at new diagnosis, from a patient treated with antithyroid drugs. The chain combines TRBV7-9 with TRBJ1-1, with 11 positions matching TRBD1. The chain's CDR3 is CASSTGGQGAYTEAFF. CDR3 DNA: TGTGCCAGCAGCACGGGAGGACAGGGGGCCTACACTGAAGCTTTCTTT.